The rows below give T cell receptor beta chains drawn from one sample of a study of T cell repertoires in cytomegalovirus infection. TCRdb re-analysed the reads in MiXCR, keeping a single row per CDR3 protein. Of over 250,000 distinct CDR3 sequences in the sample, around 20% are singletons; the top ten hold about 20%. These TCRs' antigens remain unknown. The material sequenced was cultured PBMCs, taken from culture after CMV antigen stimulation. Every receptor here comes from a human donor in good health (CMV status not recorded). Some clones in this sample may be carry-over from other donors' samples. Both conserved end residues are part of each CDR3. D genes are given only for firm matches. Rows give clone size only sometimes, using once, few, many, or a class for an expanded clone.

CDR3aa: CASSWGTGVNEQYF
CDR3nt: TGTGCCAGCAGCTGGGGGACAGGGGTTAACGAGCAGTACTTC
abundance: many
j_gene: TRBJ2-7
len: 14
v_gene: TRBV7-2
d_gene: TRBD1

CDR3aa: CASSLGRTSGNEQFF
CDR3nt: TGTGCCAGCAGCTTAGGTCGGACTAGCGGAAATGAGCAGTTCTTC
abundance: -
j_gene: TRBJ2-1
len: 15
v_gene: TRBV5-4
d_gene: TRBD2

CDR3aa: CASSPRQNTEAFF
CDR3nt: TGTGCCAGCAGCCCCAGACAGAACACTGAAGCTTTCTTT
abundance: many
j_gene: TRBJ1-1
len: 13
v_gene: TRBV7-6
d_gene: -

CDR3aa: CASSQRVPGRPGGLFF
CDR3nt: TGTGCCAGCAGCCAGAGGGTCCCGGGACGCCCGGGTGGGCTGTTCTTC
abundance: many
j_gene: TRBJ2-1
len: 16
v_gene: TRBV7-2
d_gene: -

CDR3aa: CSAPPQGRYSNQPQHF
CDR3nt: TGCAGTGCTCCTCCGCAGGGGCGATATAGCAATCAGCCCCAGCATTTT
abundance: -
j_gene: TRBJ1-5
len: 16
v_gene: TRBV20-1
d_gene: -

CDR3aa: CASSMGPVNTEAFF
CDR3nt: TGTGCCAGTAGTATGGGGCCAGTGAACACTGAAGCTTTCTTT
abundance: -
j_gene: TRBJ1-1
len: 14
v_gene: TRBV19
d_gene: -

CDR3aa: CASSSHRNPTYEQYF
CDR3nt: TGTGCCAGCAGCTCGCACAGGAACCCCACCTACGAGCAGTACTTC
abundance: many
j_gene: TRBJ2-7
len: 15
v_gene: TRBV7-3
d_gene: -

CDR3aa: CASSLLADYNEQFF
CDR3nt: TGTGCCAGCAGTCTCCTTGCGGACTACAATGAGCAGTTCTTC
abundance: few
j_gene: TRBJ2-1
len: 14
v_gene: TRBV12-3/TRBV12-4
d_gene: -

CDR3aa: CSVLSPNYGYTF
CDR3nt: TGCAGTGTCCTCTCCCCTAACTATGGCTACACCTTC
abundance: -
j_gene: TRBJ1-2
len: 12
v_gene: TRBV29-1
d_gene: -

CDR3aa: CASSLWDFGYTF
CDR3nt: TGTGCCAGCAGCCTATGGGACTTTGGCTACACCTTC
abundance: -
j_gene: TRBJ1-2
len: 12
v_gene: TRBV14
d_gene: -

CDR3aa: CASRTAGFDTEAFF
CDR3nt: TGCGCCAGCAGGACCGCGGGCTTCGACACTGAAGCTTTCTTT
abundance: few
j_gene: TRBJ1-1
len: 14
v_gene: TRBV5-1
d_gene: -

CDR3aa: CSAAPGQVSNQPQHF
CDR3nt: TGCAGTGCTGCTCCGGGACAGGTTAGCAATCAGCCCCAGCATTTT
abundance: -
j_gene: TRBJ1-5
len: 15
v_gene: TRBV20-1
d_gene: TRBD1

CDR3aa: CASTGTAYNSPLHF
CDR3nt: TGTGCCAGCACCGGGACGGCTTATAATTCACCCCTCCACTTT
abundance: -
j_gene: TRBJ1-6
len: 14
v_gene: TRBV6-2/TRBV6-3
d_gene: -

CDR3aa: CASTRHGTDTQYF
CDR3nt: TGTGCCAGCACAAGGCATGGCACAGATACGCAGTATTTT
abundance: -
j_gene: TRBJ2-3
len: 13
v_gene: TRBV12-3/TRBV12-4
d_gene: -

CDR3aa: CASSDWFRTGELFF
CDR3nt: TGTGCCAGCAGTGATTGGTTCCGGACCGGGGAGCTGTTTTTT
abundance: few
j_gene: TRBJ2-2
len: 14
v_gene: TRBV2
d_gene: -

CDR3aa: CASAFDGNTIYF
CDR3nt: TGTGCCAGCGCTTTTGACGGAAACACCATATATTTT
abundance: -
j_gene: TRBJ1-3
len: 12
v_gene: TRBV2
d_gene: -

CDR3aa: CASSPRGSGSGTGELFF
CDR3nt: TGTGCCAGCAGCCCCCGAGGTAGCGGGAGTGGCACCGGGGAGCTGTTTTTT
abundance: -
j_gene: TRBJ2-2
len: 17
v_gene: TRBV11-2
d_gene: TRBD2

CDR3aa: CASSTRNNEQFF
CDR3nt: TGTGCCAGTAGTACTAGAAACAATGAGCAGTTCTTC
abundance: many
j_gene: TRBJ2-1
len: 12
v_gene: TRBV19
d_gene: -

CDR3aa: CASSMGGHETQYF
CDR3nt: TGTGCCAGTAGTATGGGTGGCCATGAGACCCAGTACTTC
abundance: many
j_gene: TRBJ2-5
len: 13
v_gene: TRBV19
d_gene: -

CDR3aa: CASRLSYGYTF
CDR3nt: TGTGCCAGCAGGCTGAGCTATGGCTACACCTTC
abundance: -
j_gene: TRBJ1-2
len: 11
v_gene: TRBV12-3/TRBV12-4
d_gene: -

CDR3aa: CASSQWDGEGADTQYF
CDR3nt: TGCGCCAGCAGCCAATGGGACGGGGAAGGGGCAGATACGCAGTATTTT
abundance: many
j_gene: TRBJ2-3
len: 16
v_gene: TRBV4-1
d_gene: -

CDR3aa: CASSQIQGLSGYTF
CDR3nt: TGCGCCAGCAGCCAAATACAGGGTTTGAGTGGCTACACCTTC
abundance: few
j_gene: TRBJ1-2
len: 14
v_gene: TRBV4-3
d_gene: -

CDR3aa: CASSFQGADSPYEQYF
CDR3nt: TGTGCCAGCAGTTTTCAGGGAGCGGACAGTCCTTACGAGCAGTACTTC
abundance: many
j_gene: TRBJ2-7
len: 16
v_gene: TRBV28
d_gene: -

CDR3aa: CASSRRLAGMGYNEQFF
CDR3nt: TGCGCCAGCAGCCGCCGACTAGCGGGAATGGGTTACAATGAGCAGTTCTTC
abundance: -
j_gene: TRBJ2-1
len: 17
v_gene: TRBV4-1
d_gene: TRBD2

CDR3aa: CASSPYTGTLDQPQHF
CDR3nt: TGTGCCAGCAGTCCATATACCGGGACACTAGATCAGCCCCAGCATTTT
abundance: few
j_gene: TRBJ1-5
len: 16
v_gene: TRBV12-3/TRBV12-4
d_gene: -

CDR3aa: CASSQEAKETQYF
CDR3nt: TGTGCCAGCAGCCAAGAGGCGAAAGAGACCCAGTACTTC
abundance: few
j_gene: TRBJ2-5
len: 13
v_gene: TRBV14
d_gene: -

CDR3aa: CASSPPSGMLNEQFF
CDR3nt: TGTGCCAGCAGCCCCCCTAGCGGGATGCTCAATGAGCAGTTCTTC
abundance: once
j_gene: TRBJ2-1
len: 15
v_gene: TRBV11-2
d_gene: TRBD2

CDR3aa: CASSRDSNEKLFF
CDR3nt: TGCGCCAGCAGTCGGGACAGTAATGAAAAACTGTTTTTT
abundance: -
j_gene: TRBJ1-4
len: 13
v_gene: TRBV5-1
d_gene: TRBD1

CDR3aa: CASISSVGYTF
CDR3nt: TGTGCCAGTATCTCTTCAGTTGGCTACACCTTC
abundance: -
j_gene: TRBJ1-2
len: 11
v_gene: TRBV19
d_gene: -

CDR3aa: CASSLRRRETQYF
CDR3nt: TGTGCCAGCAGCTTACGGCGGCGGGAGACCCAGTACTTC
abundance: many
j_gene: TRBJ2-5
len: 13
v_gene: TRBV7-2
d_gene: -

CDR3aa: CASSLARGNEQFF
CDR3nt: TGTGCCAGCAGCTTAGCTAGGGGCAATGAGCAGTTCTTC
abundance: many
j_gene: TRBJ2-1
len: 13
v_gene: TRBV7-2
d_gene: -

CDR3aa: CASSLMTALYGYTF
CDR3nt: TGTGCCAGCAGCTTAATGACAGCACTCTATGGCTACACCTTC
abundance: few
j_gene: TRBJ1-2
len: 14
v_gene: TRBV7-2
d_gene: -

CDR3aa: CASSSGQGSGANVLTF
CDR3nt: TGTGCCAGCAGCTCAGGACAGGGATCTGGGGCCAACGTCCTGACTTTC
abundance: many
j_gene: TRBJ2-6
len: 16
v_gene: TRBV7-2
d_gene: TRBD1

CDR3aa: CASSYFEGTEAFF
CDR3nt: TGTGCCAGCAGTTATTTTGAGGGCACTGAAGCTTTCTTT
abundance: -
j_gene: TRBJ1-1
len: 13
v_gene: TRBV6-6
d_gene: -

CDR3aa: CASIGSGYESSYNEQFF
CDR3nt: TGTGCCAGCATAGGTAGCGGGTACGAAAGCTCCTACAATGAGCAGTTCTTC
abundance: few
j_gene: TRBJ2-1
len: 17
v_gene: TRBV12-3/TRBV12-4
d_gene: TRBD2

CDR3aa: CSAEGSQETQYF
CDR3nt: TGCAGTGCAGAGGGGTCCCAAGAGACCCAGTACTTC
abundance: many
j_gene: TRBJ2-5
len: 12
v_gene: TRBV20-1
d_gene: -

CDR3aa: CASSLNLRDYYNEQLF
CDR3nt: TGTGCCAGCAGCTTAAACCTCCGGGACTATTACAATGAGCAGTTGTTC
abundance: -
j_gene: TRBJ2-1
len: 16
v_gene: TRBV7-2
d_gene: TRBD2

CDR3aa: CASSLSVGFQPQHF
CDR3nt: TGTGCCAGCAGTTTATCCGTGGGTTTTCAGCCCCAGCATTTT
abundance: -
j_gene: TRBJ1-5
len: 14
v_gene: TRBV12-3/TRBV12-4
d_gene: -

CDR3aa: CASSTRTGGGDEQFF
CDR3nt: TGTGCCAGCAGTACCCGGACAGGGGGTGGCGATGAGCAGTTCTTC
abundance: few
j_gene: TRBJ2-1
len: 15
v_gene: TRBV6-2/TRBV6-3
d_gene: TRBD1

CDR3aa: CASSGTSGRDTQYF
CDR3nt: TGTGCCAGCTCCGGGACTAGCGGGAGAGATACGCAGTATTTT
abundance: -
j_gene: TRBJ2-3
len: 14
v_gene: TRBV18
d_gene: TRBD2

CDR3aa: CASSFGTVQETQYF
CDR3nt: TGTGCCAGCAGCTTCGGGACAGTCCAAGAGACCCAGTACTTC
abundance: many
j_gene: TRBJ2-5
len: 14
v_gene: TRBV7-2
d_gene: TRBD1

CDR3aa: CASSLRPKTQYF
CDR3nt: TGTGCCAGCAGTTTAAGACCGAAGACCCAGTACTTC
abundance: once
j_gene: TRBJ2-5
len: 12
v_gene: TRBV12-3/TRBV12-4
d_gene: -

CDR3aa: CASSHKYNEQFF
CDR3nt: TGTGCCAGTAGTCACAAATACAATGAGCAGTTCTTC
abundance: few
j_gene: TRBJ2-1
len: 12
v_gene: TRBV19
d_gene: -

CDR3aa: CASSLSGHTNNSPLHF
CDR3nt: TGCGCCAGCAGCCTCAGCGGACATACTAATAATTCACCCCTCCACTTT
abundance: many
j_gene: TRBJ1-6
len: 16
v_gene: TRBV5-1
d_gene: -

CDR3aa: CASSRRDRGLQPQHF
CDR3nt: TGTGCCAGCAGTCGCCGGGACAGGGGGCTTCAGCCCCAGCATTTT
abundance: -
j_gene: TRBJ1-5
len: 15
v_gene: TRBV28
d_gene: TRBD1

CDR3aa: CASRPRWDQPQHF
CDR3nt: TGTGCCAGCAGGCCCAGGTGGGATCAGCCCCAGCATTTT
abundance: -
j_gene: TRBJ1-5
len: 13
v_gene: TRBV2
d_gene: -

CDR3aa: CASRNVGGELFF
CDR3nt: TGTGCCAGCAGAAATGTAGGCGGGGAGCTGTTTTTT
abundance: -
j_gene: TRBJ2-2
len: 12
v_gene: TRBV7-9
d_gene: -

CDR3aa: CSARSGTGVGYTF
CDR3nt: TGCAGTGCTAGAAGCGGGACAGGGGTTGGCTACACCTTC
abundance: -
j_gene: TRBJ1-2
len: 13
v_gene: TRBV20-1
d_gene: TRBD1

CDR3aa: CASSAETGSYNEQFF
CDR3nt: TGTGCCAGCAGTGCGGAGACAGGGTCCTACAATGAGCAGTTCTTC
abundance: -
j_gene: TRBJ2-1
len: 15
v_gene: TRBV27
d_gene: TRBD1

CDR3aa: CASSDRGVNTEAFF
CDR3nt: TGTGCCAGCAGTGATAGAGGGGTGAACACTGAAGCTTTCTTT
abundance: few
j_gene: TRBJ1-1
len: 14
v_gene: TRBV6-1
d_gene: -

CDR3aa: CASSYSLWESSYNEQFF
CDR3nt: TGTGCCAGCAGTTACTCTTTGTGGGAGAGCTCCTACAATGAGCAGTTCTTC
abundance: many
j_gene: TRBJ2-1
len: 17
v_gene: TRBV6-2/TRBV6-3
d_gene: -

CDR3aa: CASSVGVYTGELFF
CDR3nt: TGTGCCAGCAGCGTAGGGGTCTACACCGGGGAGCTGTTTTTT
abundance: -
j_gene: TRBJ2-2
len: 14
v_gene: TRBV9
d_gene: -